The entry below describes one T cell receptor beta chain. Germline CDR1 is SGDLS and CDR2 is YYNGEE. V was clipped by 3 bases and J by 4 bases; unmatched bases: 6. This CDR3 is built from 15 residues. This sample stems from a study of blood T cell repertoires in COVID-19. Study-level background: The study counted Cohort 3 donors as recovered given two negative PCRs, clearance, or symptom resolution. Both acute and convalescent COVID-19 samples were obtained from the United States, Italy and Spain.

Grouping used clinical history reported by participants in a survey and questionnaire. The authors' processing: Reference gene primer amplification in the assay estimated nucleated cell counts. The method was immunoSEQ multiplex PCR; TCRdb's version includes in-frame clones alone and lacks a portion of them. That table gives V, J and clone size, and the DNA gave D and trimming. Among 330,000 or so clones listed, around 87% were seen once. The receptor comes from a middle-aged man in a cohort exposed to, infected with or recovered from COVID-19 (not recorded which). The chain links TRBV9 to TRBJ2-1; TRBD2 matches 8 bases. Sequenced sample: PBMCs or T cells enriched from blood (not recorded which). The CDR3 sequence: CASSALAGYYNEQFF. CDR3 DNA sequence: TGTGCCAGCAGCGCGTTAGCGGGATATTACAATGAGCAGTTCTTC.